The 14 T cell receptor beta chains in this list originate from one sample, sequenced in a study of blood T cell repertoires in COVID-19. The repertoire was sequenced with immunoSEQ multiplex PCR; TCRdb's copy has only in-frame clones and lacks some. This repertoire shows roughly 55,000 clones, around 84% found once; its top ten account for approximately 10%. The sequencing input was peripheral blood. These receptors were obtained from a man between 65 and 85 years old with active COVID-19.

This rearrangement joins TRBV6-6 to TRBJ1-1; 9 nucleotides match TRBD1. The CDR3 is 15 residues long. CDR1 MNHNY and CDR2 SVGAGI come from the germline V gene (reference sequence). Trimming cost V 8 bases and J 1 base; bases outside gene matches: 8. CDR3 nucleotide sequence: TGTGCCAGCCGTTTAGGGGACAGGGAGAACACTGAAGCTTTCTTT. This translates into CASRLGDRENTEAFF.

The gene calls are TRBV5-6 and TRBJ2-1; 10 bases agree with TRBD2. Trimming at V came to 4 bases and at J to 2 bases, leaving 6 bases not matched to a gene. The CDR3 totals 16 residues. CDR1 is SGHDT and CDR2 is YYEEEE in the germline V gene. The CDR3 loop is CASSPRAGGPYNEQFF. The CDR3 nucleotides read TGTGCCAGCAGCCCTAGAGCGGGGGGGCCCTACAATGAGCAGTTCTTC.

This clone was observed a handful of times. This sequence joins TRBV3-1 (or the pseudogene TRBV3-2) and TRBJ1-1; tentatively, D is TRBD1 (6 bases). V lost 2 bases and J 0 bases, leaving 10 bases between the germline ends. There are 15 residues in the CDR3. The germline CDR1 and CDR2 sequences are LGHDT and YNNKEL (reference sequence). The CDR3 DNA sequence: TGTGCCAGCAGCCAAAGTCGGACAGTGAACACTGAAGCTTTCTTT. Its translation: CASSQSRTVNTEAFF.

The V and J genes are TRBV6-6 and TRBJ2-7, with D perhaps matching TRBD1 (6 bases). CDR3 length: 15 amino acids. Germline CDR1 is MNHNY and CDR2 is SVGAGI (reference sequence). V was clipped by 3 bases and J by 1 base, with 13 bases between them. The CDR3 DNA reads TGTGCCAGCAGTTATGTGGGGGCAAGTTCCTACGAGCAGTACTTC. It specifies CASSYVGASSYEQYF.

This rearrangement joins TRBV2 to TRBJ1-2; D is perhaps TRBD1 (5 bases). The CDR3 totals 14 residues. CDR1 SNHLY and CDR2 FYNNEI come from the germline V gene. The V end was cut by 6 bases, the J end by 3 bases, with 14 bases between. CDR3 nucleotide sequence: TGTGCCAGCAGATTCCTTCAGGGTGACTATGGCTACACCTTC. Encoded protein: CASRFLQGDYGYTF.

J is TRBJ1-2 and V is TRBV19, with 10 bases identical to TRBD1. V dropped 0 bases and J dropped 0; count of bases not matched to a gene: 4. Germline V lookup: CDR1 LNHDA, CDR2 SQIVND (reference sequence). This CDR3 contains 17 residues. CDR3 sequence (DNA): TGTGCCAGTAGTATAGATCGGGGGACAGGGGCTAACTATGGCTACACCTTC. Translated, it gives CASSIDRGTGANYGYTF.

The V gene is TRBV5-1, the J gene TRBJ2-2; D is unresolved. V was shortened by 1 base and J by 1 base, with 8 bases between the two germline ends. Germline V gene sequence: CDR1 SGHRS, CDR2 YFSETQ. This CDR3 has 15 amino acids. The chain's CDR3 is CASSLWQWNTGELFF. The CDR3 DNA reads TGCGCCAGCAGCTTGTGGCAGTGGAACACCGGGGAGCTGTTTTTT.

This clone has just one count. The CDR3 is CASSGDRGRGETQYF. The CDR3, as DNA: TGTGCCAGCAGTGGGGACAGGGGTCGAGGGGAGACCCAGTACTTC. The chain couples TRBV2 to TRBJ2-5, with 10 bases aligning to TRBD1. The CDR3 extends over 15 amino acids. V dropped 4 bases and J dropped 5; count of bases not matched to a gene: 7. The germline CDR1 and CDR2 sequences are SNHLY and FYNNEI. The full variable domain, with the rest looked up from reference TRBV2 and TRBJ2-5, is EPEVTQTPSHQVTQMGQEVILRCVPISNHLYFYWYRQILGQKVEFLVSFYNNEISEKSEIFDDQFSVERPDGSNFTLKIRSTKLEDSAMYFCASSGDRGRGETQYFGPGTRLLVL.

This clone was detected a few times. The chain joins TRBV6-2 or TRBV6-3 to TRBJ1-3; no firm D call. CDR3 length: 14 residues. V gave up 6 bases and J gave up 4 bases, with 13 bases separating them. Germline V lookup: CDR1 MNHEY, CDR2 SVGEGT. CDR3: CASSRRSPGNTIYF. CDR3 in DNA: TGTGCCAGCAGCCGCCGGAGTCCGGGAAACACCATATATTTT.

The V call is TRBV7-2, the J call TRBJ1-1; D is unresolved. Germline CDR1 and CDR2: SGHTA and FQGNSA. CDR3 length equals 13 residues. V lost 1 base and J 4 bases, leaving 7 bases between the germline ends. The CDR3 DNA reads TGTGCCAGCAGCTTAGTCACGAGCACTGAAGCTTTCTTT. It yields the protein CASSLVTSTEAFF.

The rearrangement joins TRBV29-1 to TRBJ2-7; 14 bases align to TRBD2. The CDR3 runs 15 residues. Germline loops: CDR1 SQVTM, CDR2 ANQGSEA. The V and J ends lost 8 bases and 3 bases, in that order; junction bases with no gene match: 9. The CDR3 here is CSFLRTSGGIYEQYF. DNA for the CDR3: TGCAGCTTCCTCCGGACTAGCGGGGGGATCTACGAGCAGTACTTC.

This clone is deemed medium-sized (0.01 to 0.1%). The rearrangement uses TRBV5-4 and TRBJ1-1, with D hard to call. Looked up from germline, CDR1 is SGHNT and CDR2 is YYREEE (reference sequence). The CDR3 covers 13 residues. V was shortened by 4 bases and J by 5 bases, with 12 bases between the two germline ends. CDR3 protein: CASSPWAGTEAFF. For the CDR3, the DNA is TGTGCCAGCAGCCCGTGGGCTGGGACTGAAGCTTTCTTT.

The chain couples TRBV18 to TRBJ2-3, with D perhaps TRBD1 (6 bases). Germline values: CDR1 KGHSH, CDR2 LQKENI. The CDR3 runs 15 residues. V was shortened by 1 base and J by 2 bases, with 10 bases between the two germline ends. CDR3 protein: CASSPQQGSTDTQYF. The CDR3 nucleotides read TGTGCCAGCTCACCACAACAGGGATCCACAGATACGCAGTATTTT.

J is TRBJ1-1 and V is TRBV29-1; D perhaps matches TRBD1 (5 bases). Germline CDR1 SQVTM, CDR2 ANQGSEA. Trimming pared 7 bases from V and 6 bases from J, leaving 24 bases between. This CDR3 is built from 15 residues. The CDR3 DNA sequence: TGCAGCGCCCCGCAAGGGGCAGCCTCGGGTTCTGAAGCTTTCTTT. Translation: CSAPQGAASGSEAFF.